This TCR beta chain was recorded in a study of blood T cell repertoires in COVID-19. The overall study: The United States, Italy and Spain supplied acute and convalescent COVID-19 samples.

The protocol was immunoSEQ multiplex PCR, while the TCRdb copy is restricted to in-frame clones and leaves out a portion. The profile shows about 330,000 clones, roughly 86% of them singletons. The clonotype was recovered from a man in his thirties or forties with COVID-19, enrolled during active disease. The sample was peripheral blood.

The chain's CDR3 is CASSLSGDSPLHF. As DNA, the CDR3 is TGTGCCAGCAGCTTATCAGGGGATTCACCCCTCCACTTT. V and J are TRBV11-2 and TRBJ1-6, with D possibly matching TRBD1 (6 bases). V gave up 2 bases and J gave up 8 bases, with 7 bases separating them. The CDR3 is 13 amino acids. Germline-derived CDR1 and CDR2 are SGHAT and FQNNGV.